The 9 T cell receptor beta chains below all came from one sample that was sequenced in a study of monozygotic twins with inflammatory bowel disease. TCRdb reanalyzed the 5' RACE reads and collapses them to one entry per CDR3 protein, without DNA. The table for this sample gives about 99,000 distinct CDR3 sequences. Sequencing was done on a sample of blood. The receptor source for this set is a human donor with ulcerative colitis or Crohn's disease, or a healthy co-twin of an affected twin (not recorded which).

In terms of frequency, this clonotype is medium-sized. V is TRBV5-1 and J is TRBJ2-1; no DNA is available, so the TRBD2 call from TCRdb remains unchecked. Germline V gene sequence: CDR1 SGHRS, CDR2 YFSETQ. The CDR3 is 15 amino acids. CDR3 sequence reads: CASSPLAGGYNEQFF. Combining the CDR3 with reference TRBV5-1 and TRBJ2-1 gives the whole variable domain KAGVTQTPRYLIKTRGQQVTLSCSPISGHRSVSWYQQTPGQGLQFLFEYFSETQRNKGNFPGRFSGRQFSNSRSEMNVSTLELGDSALYLCASSPLAGGYNEQFFGPGTRLTVL.

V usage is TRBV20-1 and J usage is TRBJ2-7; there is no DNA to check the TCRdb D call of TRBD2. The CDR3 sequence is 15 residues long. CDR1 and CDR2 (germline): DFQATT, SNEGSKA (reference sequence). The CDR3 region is CSAREGTSGSYEQYF.

CDR3 residues: CASSPTLVPSTREKLFF. V and J are TRBV6-1 and TRBJ1-4. CDR1 MNHNS and CDR2 SASEGT come from the germline V gene. This CDR3 has 17 amino acids.

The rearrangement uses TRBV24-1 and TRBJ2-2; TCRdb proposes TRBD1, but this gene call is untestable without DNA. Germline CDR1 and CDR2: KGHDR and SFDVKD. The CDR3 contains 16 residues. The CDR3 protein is CATSDLGAPGTGELFF.

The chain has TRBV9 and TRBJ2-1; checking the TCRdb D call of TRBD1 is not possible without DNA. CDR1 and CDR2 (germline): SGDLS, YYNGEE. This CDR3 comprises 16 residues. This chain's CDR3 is CASSVAPSGGGDEQFF.

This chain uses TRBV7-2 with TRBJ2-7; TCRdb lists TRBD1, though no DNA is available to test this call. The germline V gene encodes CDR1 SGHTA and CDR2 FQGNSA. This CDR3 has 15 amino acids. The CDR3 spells CASSPMPGSPYEQYF.

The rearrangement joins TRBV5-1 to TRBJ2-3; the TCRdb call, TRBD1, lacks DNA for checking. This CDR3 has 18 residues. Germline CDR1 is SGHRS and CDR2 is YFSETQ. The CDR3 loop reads CASSLDFRGQGFSDTQYF.

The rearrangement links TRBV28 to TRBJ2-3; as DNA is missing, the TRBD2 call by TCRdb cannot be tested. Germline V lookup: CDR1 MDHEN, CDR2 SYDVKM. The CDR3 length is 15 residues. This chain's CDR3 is CAHRSGRAFGDTQYF.

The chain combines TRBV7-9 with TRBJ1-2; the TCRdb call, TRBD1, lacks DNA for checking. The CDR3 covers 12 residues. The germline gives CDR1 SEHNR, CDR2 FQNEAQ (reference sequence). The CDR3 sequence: CASSVGQYGYTF.